Included here is one T cell receptor beta chain sequence, with context. Its antigen is not identified. Germline CDR1 and CDR2: SGHNT and YENEEA. The CDR3 has 15 residues. Trimming shortened V by 5 bases and J by 8 bases, and 19 bases separated the two germline ends. This sample is part of a study of cytomegalovirus exposure and HLA in healthy donors. Study results and limitations: Follow-up analysis found HLA locus-dependent TCR association rates, highest for DRB1 and lowest for HLA-C.

PCR primers comprised 60 Vbeta and 13 Jbeta primers. In the authors' methods: About 11 million of roughly 81 million unique TCR beta chains were shared, per a later count. Sequencing used immunoSEQ multiplex PCR; TCRdb keeps in-frame clones, though not all of them. V, J and clone size were drawn from that table, and D and trimming were deduced from the DNA. Seen here are approximately 150,000 clones, 75% to 85% observed once, and the top ten hold under 15%. The rearrangement links TRBV11-3 to TRBJ2-1; possibly TRBD1 for D (6 bases). Sequenced: PBMCs. This TCR derives from a woman between 45 and 60 years old in good health and CMV-seropositive. This CDR3 reads CASSPRQAGRDEQFF. Here the CDR3 DNA reads TGTGCCAGCAGCCCAAGACAGGCCGGACGTGATGAGCAGTTCTTC.